The entry below gives a single TCR beta chain sequence along with its context. The antigen remains unidentified. CDR1 is MNHEY and CDR2 is SVGAGI in the germline V gene. V lost 0 bases and J lost 3; bases outside the gene matches: 7. CDR3 size: 16 residues. The data belong to a study of PD-1 blockade in mismatch repair-deficient tumors. Three pembrolizumab responders had their TCRs sequenced. Findings and limits, study-wide: Tumor-resident clones, often undetectable pretreatment in blood, expanded then contracted after pembrolizumab.

Using immunoSEQ multiplex PCR, the repertoire was profiled, and TCRdb retains in-frame clones only, with some absent. The table lists roughly 120,000 clones, about 83% of them singletons. Sample: peripheral blood, taken 60 weeks after starting pembrolizumab. The receptor's source is an adult with mismatch repair-deficient cancer. This chain uses TRBV6-5 with TRBJ2-7; 8 bases map to TRBD2. The CDR3 loop reads CASSYSTQSGSYEQYF. The CDR3 bases are TGTGCCAGCAGTTACTCGACTCAGAGCGGGAGCTACGAGCAGTACTTC.